The T cell receptor beta chain under discussion was sequenced for a study of cytomegalovirus exposure and HLA in healthy donors (dated by TCRdb to about 2017). Turning to the overall study: An earlier analysis of roughly 500 of the donors reported roughly 300 Gb of sequence data and around 100 million unique TCR beta sequences obtained from about 200 million T cells. An early release covering approximately 600 HLA-typed donors comprised about 300 gigabases of sequencing data and tens of millions of unique TCR sequences. Of the approximately 400 genotyped donors, 70% to 90% were placed in the genetic ancestry cluster associated with self-reported Caucasian donors. The aim of the study was to test whether cataloging public T cell receptors could identify signatures of past pathogen exposure. Using immunosequencing, the study profiled T cell repertoires from 550 to 750 subjects and related those repertoires to cytomegalovirus serostatus. Along with the roughly 670-subject first cohort, a separate validation cohort of some 130 different subjects was used. To predict cytomegalovirus infection status, the study brought together high-throughput TCR immunosequencing, statistical association of individual TCRs with disease status, and machine learning. A later analysis re-analyzed previously published TCR beta repertoires from hundreds of donors and added high-resolution HLA genotyping to study TCR occurrence patterns. The later analysis used no new phenotypic data to find candidate immune exposures, relying instead on TCR beta sequences and their occurrence across donors. An earlier analysis of around 640 of the donors used high-throughput TCR beta sequencing to judge whether each TCR beta V gene segment behaved as functional or pseudogenic. Donor age, sex, ethnicity and CMV serostatus were compiled alongside the repertoire data. A later genetic analysis took genome-wide SNP genotypes for about three fifths of the 666 donors and used that subset as a discovery cohort. Every repertoire in the discovery cohort had been generated on one and the same sequencing platform. Both class I and class II loci were covered by HLA typing, at four-digit resolution. Typing coverage varied by locus: roughly 620-640 donors for A, B, C, DRB1 and DQB1; approximately 560 for DQA1; approximately 570 for DPA1; 400 to 480 for DPB1. Roughly 5 DR-DQ haplotypes were treated as single units for association and clustering because of strong linkage in the cohort. Among 300 to 450 genotyped donors of the cohort, an average of 235,054 unique TCR beta nucleotide sequences were sequenced per donor, about a sixth of them non-productive.

Its CDR3 holds 15 amino acids, cysteine through phenylalanine. Just CDR3 DNA is preserved here, 45 bases in frame from base 1. For this chain, trimming is 6 bases at the V end and 1 base at the J end, and the number of junction bases without a gene match is 7. Taken from the germline V gene, the CDR1 and CDR2 loops are KGHSH and LQKENI. The library relied on the immunoSEQ multiplex PCR assay. A mixture of 60 forward primers for TCR Vbeta segments and 13 reverse primers for TCR Jbeta segments was used in the multiplex PCR. The CDR3 region of rearranged TCR beta genes was amplified from genomic DNA with a multiplex PCR assay. The Illumina HiSeq System was used to sequence the amplified TCR beta libraries as 87-base-pair reads. Per the authors' processing: A later analysis tallied roughly 78 million unique TCR beta chains across the approximately 670 repertoires, and some 10 million of those chains were shared by two or more donors. A nearest-neighbor algorithm error-corrected the raw reads and collapsed the reads into unique sequences, merging closely related sequences to remove PCR and sequencing errors. V, D and J gene segments were assigned by aligning CDR3 sequences to IMGT reference sequences. For a sequence to be retained, a match of at least six nucleotides to both a V gene segment and a J gene segment was required. Rearrangements were called productive when the CDR3 lacked stop codons and stayed in frame with V and J; all others were non-productive. CDR3 was defined according to IMGT convention as the region running from the second conserved V-encoded cysteine to the conserved J-encoded phenylalanine. The earlier analysis of about 500 of the donors excluded sequences that lacked an unambiguous match to a single V gene segment. An earlier analysis of several hundred of the donors called V segments functional above 56.7% productive rearrangements and segregating when the between-donor standard deviation exceeded 5%. A statistical classification framework was developed to diagnose cytomegalovirus status using the catalog of TCR beta chain sequences. A later analysis assigned V and J genes by comparing TCR nucleotide sequences with IMGT/GENE-DB human TR gene sequences. The TCRdist pipeline was used in a later analysis to assign CDR3 sequences and most-parsimonious VDJ recombination scenarios. In a later analysis, each TCR beta chain was defined by its CDR3 amino acid sequence together with its V-gene family, and reads without a unique V-gene family were excluded. In a later analysis, around 650 highly shared, low-generation-probability nucleotide sequences were removed to address suspected cross-contamination and a sequencing artifact. A later analysis calculated a clonal expansion index for each public chain from normalized within-repertoire ranks of inferred template counts. In a later analysis, generation probabilities were computed using a VDJ recombination model fitted to out-of-frame rearrangements, and the results were checked against IGoR. In a later analysis, hypergeometric tests were used to score TCR-TCR, TCR-HLA and TCR-CMV co-occurrence, with a repertoire-size bias correction applied to TCR pairs. A later analysis estimated false discovery rates by permuting HLA or CMV assignments 20 times. In a later analysis, co-occurring TCRs were grouped using DBSCAN, and TCRdist sequence similarity was added for clustering within HLA-allele-positive subsets. Repertoires with fewer than 30,000 or more than 120,000 public chains were left out of co-occurrence clustering, as were about 5 repertoires with anomalous nucleotide sharing. TCRdb retrieved this table from immuneACCESS and kept in-frame rearrangements only. Not all clones are present; in checked studies, unresolved V genes account for under half, and no reason is known for the remainder. The D gene and trimming were derived from the DNA, and the V and J assignments and clone size from that table. Within this sample are 150,000 to 200,000 clones, with roughly 76% of them counted one time only. Clones ranked in the top ten supply 2% to 2.5% of the sample.

In total, 630 or so healthy bone marrow donors made up the cohort. At the time of sampling, every cohort member was nominally healthy, though immune exposures that went unrecorded were likely present. The donor tested CMV seronegative and was one of the 352 seronegative cohort members. A peripheral blood sample was collected from each donor, and TCR beta sequencing was performed on peripheral blood mononuclear cells. Genomic DNA extraction from the blood cell samples was performed with the Qiagen DNeasy Blood Extraction Kit. The research as a whole found: The authors suggested that the approach could potentially be extended to other disease states and immunological phenotypes. CMV serostatus was the only immune exposure information available for the cohort. In a later analysis, over 15,000 TCR beta sequences were associated with specific HLA alleles at a false discovery rate of 0.05. Most TCR sequences were seen in very few donors, while some public TCRs were found in many individuals. Several of the top co-occurrence clusters appeared to be linked to parvovirus B19, influenza, CMV and Epstein-Barr virus, according to a later analysis. Compared with the 666-donor mean, donors in an Asian-associated ancestry cluster had fewer N-insertions in productive TCRs, according to a later genetic analysis. A cluster of highly shared sequence variants was judged likely to be a technical artifact of the sequencing pipeline. According to a later analysis, most CMV-associated TCR beta chains appeared to be HLA-restricted, and the HLA associations seemed to be driven largely by CMV exposure. Some IMGT-functional V segments, including TRBV6-2 and TRBV6-3, could not be told apart with the 87-base-pair reads, so those segments were excluded. The classifier was reported to diagnose cytomegalovirus status with high specificity and sensitivity in both the original cohort and the validation cohort. The study listed 164 TCR beta chains as associated with cytomegalovirus. Because counts were too low, about 15 rarely observed V segments, including chromosome 9 orphons, were left out of the earlier analysis of a few hundred of the donors. A later analysis found that HLA-associated TCR beta chains were more clonally expanded and had lower generation probabilities than equally common non-associated chains. When HLA alleles, especially DR and DQ, strongly co-occurred, attributing TCR associations to individual alleles was difficult. An earlier analysis of 587 of the donors showed that most TCR beta V segments appeared in productive rearrangements either about 87% or about 30% of the time, which broadly matched IMGT annotations. HLA typing was unavailable for some donors at each locus, so association tests used only the typed subset. A later genetic analysis associated a missense DCLRE1C variant with V-gene and J-gene trimming of TCR beta chains, and an independent cohort replicated the association. A later analysis found that TCR association rates varied across HLA loci, with DRB1 alleles showing the most associated TCRs and HLA-C alleles the fewest. A few of the identified cytomegalovirus-associated TCR beta chains were confirmed in vitro to be specific for cytomegalovirus antigens. A further reported finding was that TCR beta sequences accurately predicted the HLA-A and HLA-B alleles for most subjects in the first cohort. Presence/absence analyses assumed roughly uniform sequencing depth across donors, an assumption that may not hold. Linkage disequilibrium might explain the correlated functional status among segregating V segments, but an unknown experimental factor could not be ruled out. The cohort was sequenced for TCR beta chains only, and without alpha or paired-chain data the features that could be detected were limited.

A remark on this clone: It has no known antigen specificity. Per-base qualities were not stored, and no clone one base away is much larger.

Sequencing used PBMCs. The chain uses TRBV18 and TRBJ2-7, with 9 junctional bases fitting TRBD2. The source of this sequence is a male donor in good health and CMV-seronegative. The sequenced DNA: TGTGCCAGCTCCCCCCAAAGCGGGGGGTCCTACGAGCAGTACTTC. The encoded protein is CASSPQSGGSYEQYF.